These T cell receptor beta chains were read from a single sample in a study of Ad26.COV2.S vaccination and SARS-CoV-2 variants. Sequencing used immunoSEQ multiplex PCR; TCRdb keeps in-frame clones, though not all of them. The sample gives around 450,000 clones, 75% to 95% of which show up once; 12% is in the top ten. The sample was peripheral blood, taken in a trial of Ad26.COV2.S vaccine versus placebo. These receptors all stem from a person aged 18-65 years who received the Ad26.COV2.S COVID-19 vaccine or a placebo. The CDR3 runs from the conserved cysteine through the conserved F or W. The order of the fields is D gene, J gene, V gene, clone size, CDR3 length, CDR3 protein, CDR3 DNA. D genes are given only for firm matches. The size of a clone is reported for some rows only, either as once, few or many, or as a class for expanded clones.

TRBD1	TRBJ2-7	TRBV5-5	.	16	CASRQDRDRFPYEQYF	TGTGCCAGCAGGCAGGACCGGGACAGATTCCCCTACGAGCAGTACTTC
TRBD2	TRBJ2-1	TRBV30	once	14	CAWSAGTSGRMQFF	TGTGCCTGGAGTGCCGGGACTAGCGGGAGGATGCAGTTCTTC
.	TRBJ2-2	TRBV3-1/TRBV3-2	.	16	CASSQDTRRRAGELFF	TGTGCCAGCAGCCAAGATACCAGGCGTAGGGCCGGGGAGCTGTTTTTT
TRBD1	TRBJ2-1	TRBV5-4	.	17	CASSALRQGQGANEQFF	TGTGCCAGCAGCGCGCTCAGGCAGGGACAGGGGGCTAATGAGCAGTTCTTC
TRBD2	TRBJ2-1	TRBV7-2	.	18	CASSRGTSGSFSYNEQFF	TGTGCCAGCAGTCGCGGGACTAGCGGGAGTTTTTCCTACAATGAGCAGTTCTTC
.	TRBJ2-3	TRBV24-1	.	13	CATGQSSTDTQYF	TGTGCCACCGGTCAGTCTAGCACAGATACGCAGTATTTT
.	TRBJ1-6	TRBV7-2	few	12	CASSYPRGPLHF	TGTGCCAGCAGCTATCCCAGAGGGCCCCTCCACTTT
TRBD1	TRBJ2-7	TRBV4-1	.	14	CASSQDRAGYEQYF	TGCGCCAGCAGCCAGGACAGGGCGGGTTACGAGCAGTACTTC
.	TRBJ2-7	TRBV28	.	12	CASSFYNYEQYF	TGTGCCAGCAGTTTCTATAACTACGAGCAGTACTTC
.	TRBJ2-3	TRBV6-2/TRBV6-3	.	15	CASSYYRSSTDTQYF	TGTGCCAGCAGTTACTACAGGAGCAGCACAGATACGCAGTATTTT
TRBD1	TRBJ1-2	TRBV19	few	13	CASSTTGTYGYTF	TGTGCCAGTAGTACGACAGGGACCTATGGCTACACCTTC
.	TRBJ1-3	TRBV5-1	.	16	CASSYRSGTPGNTIYF	TGCGCCAGCAGCTACAGATCCGGGACACCCGGAAACACCATATATTTT
.	TRBJ1-5	TRBV18	.	15	CASSPNENKRQPQHF	TGTGCCAGCTCACCAAATGAAAATAAAAGGCAGCCCCAGCATTTT